The rows below give T cell receptor beta chains drawn from one sample of a study of beta chain features in type 1 diabetes. Some clones are missing from TCRdb's copy, which holds only in-frame ones; the method was immunoSEQ multiplex PCR. The table has around 250,000 clones, approximately 15% seen once; the top ten hold roughly 0.019%. The sequenced sample was naive CD4+ T cells from blood. The receptors were sampled from a man aged 30 to 45 with type 1 diabetes. Both conserved end residues are part of each CDR3. A D gene is named only where the DNA matches it firmly. Size tells how often a clone was seen (once, few, many) or the class of an expanded clone, and some rows leave it out.

d_gene	v_gene	len	abundance	j_gene	CDR3nt	CDR3aa
TRBD1	TRBV19	14	few	TRBJ1-6	TGTGCCAGTAAGCCGGACAGGGGCCATTCACCCCTCCACTTT	CASKPDRGHSPLHF
TRBD1	TRBV6-5	14	few	TRBJ1-1	TGTGCCAGCAGTGACAGGACAGGGGCCGCTGAAGCTTTCTTT	CASSDRTGAAEAFF
TRBD1	TRBV29-1	12	.	TRBJ1-1	TGCAGCGTTGGGCAGGGGGACACTGAAGCTTTCTTT	CSVGQGDTEAFF
TRBD1	TRBV9	15	.	TRBJ1-5	TGTGCCAGCAGCGTAGGAGGGGGCCCGGGTCAGCCCCAGCATTTT	CASSVGGGPGQPQHF
.	TRBV6-4	17	.	TRBJ1-2	TGTGCCAGCAGTGACGAGTGGAGGGATGGAGCTAACTATGGCTACACCTTC	CASSDEWRDGANYGYTF
TRBD1	TRBV5-1	14	few	TRBJ1-5	TGCGCCAGCAGCTCGGGACAGGGGGGTCAGCCCCAGCATTTT	CASSSGQGGQPQHF
TRBD2	TRBV6-5	15	few	TRBJ2-7	TGTGCCAGCAGCCGGGCTGCGGGGGAGATCTACGAGCAGTACTTC	CASSRAAGEIYEQYF
.	TRBV18	14	few	TRBJ2-7	TGTGCCAGCTCCAAAGGGGCAGTTCTCTACGAGCAGTACTTC	CASSKGAVLYEQYF
.	TRBV2	13	.	TRBJ1-2	TGTGCCAGCAGTGATAACAGGGTTGGTGGCTACACCTTC	CASSDNRVGGYTF
.	TRBV6-5	13	.	TRBJ1-5	TGTGCCAGCAGTAGGGGAACCTATCAGCCCCAGCATTTT	CASSRGTYQPQHF
.	TRBV2	12	.	TRBJ1-1	TGTGCCAGCAGTGGTGGCGGGACTGAAGCTTTCTTT	CASSGGGTEAFF
.	TRBV5-1	14	few	TRBJ2-7	TGCGCCAGCAGCTTGTCAACAGACCTCTACGAGCAGTACTTC	CASSLSTDLYEQYF
TRBD2	TRBV10-3	12	few	TRBJ2-5	TGTGCCAGCGCGGGGGTTCAAGAGACCCAGTACTTC	CASAGVQETQYF
.	TRBV25-1	12	.	TRBJ2-1	TGTGCCAGCAGGACAGGTTACAATGAGCAGTTCTTC	CASRTGYNEQFF
TRBD2	TRBV19	14	few	TRBJ2-1	TGTGCCAGTAGTTCCCGCGGGAGCTACAATGAGCAGTTCTTC	CASSSRGSYNEQFF
.	TRBV25-1	14	few	TRBJ2-5	TGTGCCAGCAGTGCCCCCCCGGGGGAGGAGACCCAGTACTTC	CASSAPPGEETQYF
.	TRBV2	12	.	TRBJ2-5	TGTGCCAGCAAGGCTCTCGGGGAGACCCAGTACTTC	CASKALGETQYF
TRBD1	TRBV18	16	few	TRBJ2-1	TGTGCCAGCTCACTACAAACGGGACAGGGGGCTAATGAGCAGTTCTTC	CASSLQTGQGANEQFF
.	TRBV7-9	14	.	TRBJ1-2	TGTGCCAGCAGCTTAGGACAGCCAGTGGATGGCTACACCTTC	CASSLGQPVDGYTF
TRBD1	TRBV18	15	.	TRBJ1-4	TGTGCCAGCTCAACCGACAGGGACCGTAATGAAAAACTGTTTTTT	CASSTDRDRNEKLFF
TRBD2	TRBV5-6	17	few	TRBJ2-1	TGTGCCAGCAGCTCCTGGACTAGCGGGAGCTCCTACAATGAGCAGTTCTTC	CASSSWTSGSSYNEQFF
.	TRBV5-1	15	.	TRBJ1-4	TGCGCCAGCAACCGAGGACAGACAACTAATGAAAAACTGTTTTTT	CASNRGQTTNEKLFF
.	TRBV11-2	11	few	TRBJ2-7	TGTGCCAGCAGCGCCAGGGGCGAGCAGTACTTC	CASSARGEQYF
.	TRBV30	12	few	TRBJ2-7	TGTGCCTGGAGTGTAGTCGACTCCGAGCAGTACTTC	CAWSVVDSEQYF
TRBD2	TRBV7-2	17	.	TRBJ2-1	TGTGCCAGCAGCTTAGGACTAGCGGGAGCGGTCTACAATGAGCAGTTCTTC	CASSLGLAGAVYNEQFF
TRBD1	TRBV7-9	16	many	TRBJ2-6	TGTGCCACCAAGAGGACAGGGAGCGCCGGGGCCAACGTCCTGACTTTC	CATKRTGSAGANVLTF
.	TRBV7-8	11	.	TRBJ2-7	TGTGCCAGCCAGGATTTCTACGAGCAGTACTTC	CASQDFYEQYF
TRBD1	TRBV4-1	15	.	TRBJ1-6	TGCGCCAGCAGCCAAGTGGGACAGGGTTTTTCACCCCTCCACTTT	CASSQVGQGFSPLHF
.	TRBV9	14	few	TRBJ1-1	TGTGCCAGCAGCGTAGAGGCAGGGGTCACTGAAGCTTTCTTT	CASSVEAGVTEAFF
TRBD1	TRBV10-3	15	.	TRBJ2-1	TGTGCCAGCGGGCCAAGACAGGGTCTGTACAATGAGCAGTTCTTC	CASGPRQGLYNEQFF
.	TRBV5-6	15	.	TRBJ1-1	TGTGCCAGCAGCTTGGGCCAGGTAATGAACACTGAAGCTTTCTTT	CASSLGQVMNTEAFF
TRBD2	TRBV14	17	.	TRBJ2-3	TGTGCCAGCAGCCAAGCCTCTGGGAGCGGGGGGTTTGATACGCAGTATTTT	CASSQASGSGGFDTQYF
.	TRBV25-1	13	.	TRBJ1-4	TGTGCCAGCAGATCCAGAGGCGCGGAAAAACTGTTTTTT	CASRSRGAEKLFF
TRBD1	TRBV12-5	16	few	TRBJ1-2	TGTGCTAGTGGTTTGGCTCCCGGGACAGGGGAAGATGGCTACACCTTC	CASGLAPGTGEDGYTF
TRBD1	TRBV5-4	16	.	TRBJ1-1	TGTGCCAGCAGCTCGAGACAGGGTTTGGGGAACACTGAAGCTTTCTTT	CASSSRQGLGNTEAFF
TRBD2	TRBV5-1	15	.	TRBJ2-3	TGCGCCAGCAGCTTACTAGCGGGACCCACAGATACGCAGTATTTT	CASSLLAGPTDTQYF
TRBD2	TRBV7-9	15	.	TRBJ2-4	TGTGCCAGCAGCTTAGGGACTAGCGGGGCGGACATTCAGTACTTC	CASSLGTSGADIQYF
.	TRBV30	15	few	TRBJ2-7	TGTGCCTGGAGCAGGGTACCTGACAGCTCCTACGAGCAGTACTTC	CAWSRVPDSSYEQYF
.	TRBV5-1	12	.	TRBJ1-1	TGCGCCAGCAGCAGCTACAACACTGAAGCTTTCTTT	CASSSYNTEAFF
.	TRBV5-1	16	few	TRBJ2-2	TGCGCCAGCAGCTTGATTGCCGGGGGGAACACCGGGGAGCTGTTTTTT	CASSLIAGGNTGELFF
TRBD2	TRBV5-4	17	few	TRBJ2-1	TGTGCCAGCAGCTTGGCCAGGGCGGGAGGGGCCTACAATGAGCAGTTCTTC	CASSLARAGGAYNEQFF
.	TRBV11-2	14	.	TRBJ2-6	TGTGCCAGCAGCTTGCGTGCTGGGGCCAACGTCCTGACTTTC	CASSLRAGANVLTF
.	TRBV2	15	.	TRBJ1-5	TGTGCCAGCAGTCGCGGACAGAAGACAAATCAGCCCCAGCATTTT	CASSRGQKTNQPQHF
.	TRBV11-2	14	.	TRBJ2-1	TGTGCCAGCAGCTTTGGTACTGGGGCAAGCTCGCAGTTCTTC	CASSFGTGASSQFF
.	TRBV5-4	16	.	TRBJ2-3	TGTGCCAGCAGCTTGGCGGGATTAATTTTTTCAGATACGCAGTATTTT	CASSLAGLIFSDTQYF
.	TRBV30	13	few	TRBJ1-1	TGTGCCTGGAGGGCTCAGGCGAACACTGAAGCTTTCTTT	CAWRAQANTEAFF
TRBD1	TRBV5-1	15	.	TRBJ2-7	TGCGCCAGCAGACTTACCGGGACAGGGGGATACGAGCAGTACTTC	CASRLTGTGGYEQYF
.	TRBV7-2	15	few	TRBJ2-7	TGTGCCAGCAGCTTAGGCGGGGGCCAGGTTTACGAGCAGTACTTC	CASSLGGGQVYEQYF
.	TRBV12-5	14	few	TRBJ1-1	TGTGCTAGTGGTTTGGTACAGGGGAACACTGAAGCTTTCTTT	CASGLVQGNTEAFF
.	TRBV19	15	few	TRBJ1-5	TGTGCCAGTAGTAGGGGGGACCTAGGCAATCAGCCCCAGCATTTT	CASSRGDLGNQPQHF
TRBD1	TRBV19	16	few	TRBJ1-1	TGTGCCAGTAGCCGACAGGGTTCACCAGGGGACACTGAAGCTTTCTTT	CASSRQGSPGDTEAFF
TRBD1	TRBV9	14	few	TRBJ2-7	TGTGCCAGCAGCACCCACACAGGGGTCAGCGAGCAGTACTTC	CASSTHTGVSEQYF
TRBD2	TRBV6-1	14	few	TRBJ2-5	TGTGCCAGCGGGACTAGCGGGAGGGCGGAGACCCAGTACTTC	CASGTSGRAETQYF
TRBD2	TRBV5-4	15	.	TRBJ2-1	TGTGCCAGCAGCTTGGGCGGGAGTTCCAACAATGAGCAGTTCTTC	CASSLGGSSNNEQFF
TRBD2	TRBV5-8	19	.	TRBJ2-1	TGTGCCAGCAGCTTGGCCGGTTCTAGCGGGGGATTCCAAAGTAATGAGCAGTTCTTC	CASSLAGSSGGFQSNEQFF
.	TRBV28	11	few	TRBJ1-1	TGTGCCACCACAGCGAACACTGAAGCTTTCTTT	CATTANTEAFF
.	TRBV13	15	.	TRBJ2-2	TGTGCCAGCAGCTTAGGCACAGGGTTTTTCGGGGAGCTGTTTTTT	CASSLGTGFFGELFF
TRBD2	TRBV4-1	15	few	TRBJ2-7	TGCGCCAGCAGCCAGAGCGGGAGGGCCTTGGGCGAGCAGTACTTC	CASSQSGRALGEQYF